This TCR beta chain was identified in a study of tumor-infiltrating lymphocytes in primary liver carcinoma. On this clonotype itself: No conserved phenylalanine or tryptophan is present at the end of the CDR3, so a read error is the likely explanation.

Unsorted bulk tissue, about 20-32 mg of it, served as the source for co-extraction of RNA and DNA. CDR1 SGHAT and CDR2 FQNNGV come from the germline V gene. CDR3 size: 15 residues. With 0 bases removed from V and 10 bases from J, the gap between germline ends came to 13 bases. Constant-region priming of around 500 ng total RNA yielded TCR beta cDNA. For TCR beta, libraries were produced by three nested multiplex PCR rounds using slightly modified ARM-PCR. Researchers ran the first two PCR rounds for approximately 10 cycles each with TRBV1-TRBV30 forward primers and a C-beta reverse primer. Each CDR3 protein is one row after TCRdb ran MiXCR on the multiplex PCR reads. The sample includes 120,000 or so distinct CDR3 sequences, 55% to 65% of them seen just once.

Input material: liver tumor tissue from sampling region 1. Subset described: tumor region T1, superior pole. The J gene is TRBJ1-6, the V gene TRBV11-2, with D tentatively TRBD1 (5 bases). The sequence was collected from an older woman with primary liver carcinoma and hepatitis B virus infection. CDR3 sequence (DNA): TGTGCCAGCAGCTTAGATCGGAGGGGAGAATCACCCCTCCACTCT. This gives the protein CASSLDRRGESPLHS.